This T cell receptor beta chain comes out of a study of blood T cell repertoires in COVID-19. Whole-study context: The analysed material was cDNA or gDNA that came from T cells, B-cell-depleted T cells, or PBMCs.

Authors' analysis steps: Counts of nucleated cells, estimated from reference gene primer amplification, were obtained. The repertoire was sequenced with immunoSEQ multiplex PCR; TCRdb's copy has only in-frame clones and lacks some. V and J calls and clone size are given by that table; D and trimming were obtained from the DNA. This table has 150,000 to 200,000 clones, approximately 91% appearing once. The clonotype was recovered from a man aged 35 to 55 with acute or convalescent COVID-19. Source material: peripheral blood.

In DNA, the CDR3 is TGTGCCAGCAGCGGGACAGGGGAACAGCCCCAGCATTTT. It encodes CASSGTGEQPQHF. The rearrangement joins TRBV9 to TRBJ1-5, with 9 bases matching TRBD1. The CDR3 consists of 13 residues. J was trimmed by 7 bases and V by 3 bases; bases with no gene match: 2. CDR1 is SGDLS and CDR2 is YYNGEE in the germline V gene.